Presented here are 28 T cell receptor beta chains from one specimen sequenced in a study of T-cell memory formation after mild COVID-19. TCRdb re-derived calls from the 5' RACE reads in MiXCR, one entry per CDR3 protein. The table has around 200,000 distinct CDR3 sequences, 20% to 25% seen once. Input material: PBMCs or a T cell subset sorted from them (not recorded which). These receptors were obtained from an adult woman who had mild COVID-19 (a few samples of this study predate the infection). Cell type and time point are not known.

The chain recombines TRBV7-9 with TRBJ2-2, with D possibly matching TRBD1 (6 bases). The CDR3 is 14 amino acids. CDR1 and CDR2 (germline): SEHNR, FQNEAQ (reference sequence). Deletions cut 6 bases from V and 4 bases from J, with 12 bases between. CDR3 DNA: TGTGCCAGCAGTTACAGGGTGGGCACCGGGGAGCTGTTTTTT. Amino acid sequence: CASSYRVGTGELFF.

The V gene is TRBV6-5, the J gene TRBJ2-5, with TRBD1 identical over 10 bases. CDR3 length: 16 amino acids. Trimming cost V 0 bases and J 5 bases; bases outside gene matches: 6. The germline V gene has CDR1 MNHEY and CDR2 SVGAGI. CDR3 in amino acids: CASSYSGQGSSETQYF. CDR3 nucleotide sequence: TGTGCCAGCAGTTACTCGGGACAGGGGTCGTCTGAGACCCAGTACTTC.

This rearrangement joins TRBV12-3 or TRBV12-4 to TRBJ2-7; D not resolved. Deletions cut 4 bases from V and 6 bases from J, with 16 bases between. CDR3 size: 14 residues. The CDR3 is CASSSLQGSAEQYF. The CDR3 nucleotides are TGTGCCAGCAGTTCCCTCCAAGGTTCGGCCGAGCAGTACTTC.

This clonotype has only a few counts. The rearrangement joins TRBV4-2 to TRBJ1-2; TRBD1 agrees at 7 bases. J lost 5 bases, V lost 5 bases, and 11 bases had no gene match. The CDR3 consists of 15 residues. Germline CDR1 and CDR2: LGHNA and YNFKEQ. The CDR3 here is CASSYSRQGGYGYTF. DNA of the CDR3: TGTGCCAGCAGCTACTCCCGACAGGGCGGATATGGCTACACCTTC.

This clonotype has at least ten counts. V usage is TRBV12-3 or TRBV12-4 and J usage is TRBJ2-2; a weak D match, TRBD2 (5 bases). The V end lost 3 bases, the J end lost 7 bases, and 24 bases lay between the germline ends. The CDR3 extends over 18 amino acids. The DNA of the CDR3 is TGTGCCAGCAGTTTTTTTGAGGGCTTGGGCTCTAACGGCGGGGAGCTGTTTTTT. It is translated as CASSFFEGLGSNGGELFF.

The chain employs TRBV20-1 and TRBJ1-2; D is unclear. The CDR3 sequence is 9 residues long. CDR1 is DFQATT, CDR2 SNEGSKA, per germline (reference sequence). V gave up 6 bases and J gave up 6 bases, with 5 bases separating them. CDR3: CSAPDGYTF. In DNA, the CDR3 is TGCAGTGCACCCGATGGCTACACCTTC.

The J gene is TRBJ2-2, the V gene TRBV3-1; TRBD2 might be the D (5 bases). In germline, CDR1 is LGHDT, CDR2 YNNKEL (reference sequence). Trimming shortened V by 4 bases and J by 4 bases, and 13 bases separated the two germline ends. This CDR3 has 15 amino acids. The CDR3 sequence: CASSLPRESTGELFF. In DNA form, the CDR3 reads TGTGCCAGCAGCCTTCCGAGGGAGAGCACCGGGGAGCTGTTTTTT.

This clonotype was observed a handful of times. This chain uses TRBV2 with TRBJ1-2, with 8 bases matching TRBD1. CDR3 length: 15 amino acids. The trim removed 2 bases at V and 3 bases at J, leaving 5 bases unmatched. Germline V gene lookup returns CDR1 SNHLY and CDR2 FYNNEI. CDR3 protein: CASSESNRGDYGYTF. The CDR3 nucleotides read TGTGCCAGCAGTGAAAGCAACAGGGGGGACTATGGCTACACCTTC.

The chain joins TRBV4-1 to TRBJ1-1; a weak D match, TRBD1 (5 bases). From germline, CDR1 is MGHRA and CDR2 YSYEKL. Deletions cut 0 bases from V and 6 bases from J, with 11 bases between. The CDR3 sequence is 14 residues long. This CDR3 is CASSQEGEGSEAFF. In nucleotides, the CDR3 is TGCGCCAGCAGCCAAGAAGGAGAGGGGTCTGAAGCTTTCTTT.

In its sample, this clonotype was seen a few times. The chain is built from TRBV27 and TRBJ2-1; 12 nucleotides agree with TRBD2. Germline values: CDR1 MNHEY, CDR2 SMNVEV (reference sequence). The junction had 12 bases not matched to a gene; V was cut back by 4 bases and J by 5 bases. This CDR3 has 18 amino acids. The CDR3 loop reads CASSSTSGSLVVDNEQFF. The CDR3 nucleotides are TGTGCCAGCAGTTCGACTAGCGGGAGTTTAGTTGTCGACAATGAGCAGTTCTTC.

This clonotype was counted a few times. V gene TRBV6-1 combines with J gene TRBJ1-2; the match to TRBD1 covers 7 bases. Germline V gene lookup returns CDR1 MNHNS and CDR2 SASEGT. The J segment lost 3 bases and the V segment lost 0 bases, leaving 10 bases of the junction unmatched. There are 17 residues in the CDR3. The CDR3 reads CASSEAAGTARHYGYTF. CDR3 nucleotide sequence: TGTGCCAGCAGTGAAGCGGCCGGGACAGCGAGACACTATGGCTACACCTTC.

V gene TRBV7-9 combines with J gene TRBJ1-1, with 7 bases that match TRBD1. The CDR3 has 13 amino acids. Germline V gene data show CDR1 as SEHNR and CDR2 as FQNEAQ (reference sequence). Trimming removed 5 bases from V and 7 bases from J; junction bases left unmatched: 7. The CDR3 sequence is CASSEDRFDEAFF. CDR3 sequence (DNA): TGTGCCAGCAGCGAGGACAGGTTTGATGAAGCTTTCTTT.

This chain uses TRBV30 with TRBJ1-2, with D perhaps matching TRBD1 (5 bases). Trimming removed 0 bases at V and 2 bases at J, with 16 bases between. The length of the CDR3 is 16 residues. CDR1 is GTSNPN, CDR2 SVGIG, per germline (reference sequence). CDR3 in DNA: TGTGCCTGGAGTGTTCCCGGGAGGGGACCGAACTATGGCTACACCTTC. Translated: CAWSVPGRGPNYGYTF. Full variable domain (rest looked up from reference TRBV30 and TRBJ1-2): SQTIHQWPATLVQPVGSPLSLECTVEGTSNPNLYWYRQAAGRGLQLLFYSVGIGQISSEVPQNLSASRPQDRQFILSSKKLLLSDSGFYLCAWSVPGRGPNYGYTFGSGTRLTVV.

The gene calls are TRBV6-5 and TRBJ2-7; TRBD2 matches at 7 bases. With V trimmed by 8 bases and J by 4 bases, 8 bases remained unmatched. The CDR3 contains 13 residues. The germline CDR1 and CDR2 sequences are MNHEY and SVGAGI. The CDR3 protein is CASSASGVYEQYF. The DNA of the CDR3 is TGTGCCAGCTCGGCTAGCGGAGTTTACGAGCAGTACTTC.

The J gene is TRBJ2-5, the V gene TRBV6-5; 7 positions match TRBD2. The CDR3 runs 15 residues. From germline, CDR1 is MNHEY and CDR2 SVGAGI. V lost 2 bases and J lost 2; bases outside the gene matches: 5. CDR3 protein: CASSYGGGPQETQYF. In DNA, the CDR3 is TGTGCCAGCAGTTACGGCGGGGGACCTCAAGAGACCCAGTACTTC.

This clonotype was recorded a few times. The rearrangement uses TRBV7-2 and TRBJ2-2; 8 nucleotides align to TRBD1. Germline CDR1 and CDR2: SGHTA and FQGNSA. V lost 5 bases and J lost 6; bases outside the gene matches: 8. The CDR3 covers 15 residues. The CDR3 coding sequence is TGTGCCAGCAGCCTACATGGACAGGGTTCCGGGGAGCTGTTTTTT. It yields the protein CASSLHGQGSGELFF.

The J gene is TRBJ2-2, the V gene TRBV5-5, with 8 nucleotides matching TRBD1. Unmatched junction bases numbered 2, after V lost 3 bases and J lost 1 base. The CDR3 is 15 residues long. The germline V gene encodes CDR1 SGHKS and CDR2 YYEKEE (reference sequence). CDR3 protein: CASSWGQENTGELFF. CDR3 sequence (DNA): TGTGCCAGCAGCTGGGGACAGGAGAACACCGGGGAGCTGTTTTTT.

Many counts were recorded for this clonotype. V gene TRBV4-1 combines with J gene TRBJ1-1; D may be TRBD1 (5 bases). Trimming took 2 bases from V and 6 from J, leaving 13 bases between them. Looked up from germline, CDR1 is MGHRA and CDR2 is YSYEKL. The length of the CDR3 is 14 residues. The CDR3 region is CASSQMGTFAEAFF. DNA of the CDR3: TGCGCCAGCAGCCAAATGGGGACTTTCGCTGAAGCTTTCTTT.

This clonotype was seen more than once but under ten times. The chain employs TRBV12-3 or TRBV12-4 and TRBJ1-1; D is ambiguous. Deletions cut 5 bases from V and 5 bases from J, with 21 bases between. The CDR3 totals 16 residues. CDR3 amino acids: CASSPSLGSSGTEAFF. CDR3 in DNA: TGTGCCAGCAGTCCCTCCCTCGGGTCGAGCGGGACTGAAGCTTTCTTT.

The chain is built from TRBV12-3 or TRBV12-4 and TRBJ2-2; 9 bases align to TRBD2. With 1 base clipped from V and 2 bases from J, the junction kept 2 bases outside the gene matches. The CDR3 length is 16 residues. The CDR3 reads CASSLGAGGNTGELFF. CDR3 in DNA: TGTGCCAGCAGTTTAGGAGCGGGAGGAAACACCGGGGAGCTGTTTTTT.

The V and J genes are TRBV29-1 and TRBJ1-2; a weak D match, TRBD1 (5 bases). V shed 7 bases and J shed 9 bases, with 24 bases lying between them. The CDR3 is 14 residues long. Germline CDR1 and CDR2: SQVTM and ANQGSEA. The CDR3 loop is CSARNTQGRKSYTF. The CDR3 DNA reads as TGCAGCGCCAGAAACACGCAGGGTCGTAAGAGCTACACCTTC.

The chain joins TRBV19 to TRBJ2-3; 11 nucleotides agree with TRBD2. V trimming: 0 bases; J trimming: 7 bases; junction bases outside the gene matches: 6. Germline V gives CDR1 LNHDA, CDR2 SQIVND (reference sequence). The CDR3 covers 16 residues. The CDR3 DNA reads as TGTGCCAGTAGTATAGACCCCGGACTAGCGGGTAATACGCAGTATTTT. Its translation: CASSIDPGLAGNTQYF. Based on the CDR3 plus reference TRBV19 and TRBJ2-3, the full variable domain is DGGITQSPKYLFRKEGQNVTLSCEQNLNHDAMYWYRQDPGQGLRLIYYSQIVNDFQKGDIAEGYSVSREKKESFPLTVTSAQKNPTAFYLCASSIDPGLAGNTQYFGPGTRLTVL.

CDR3 sequence reads: CASSQGPGTGEKTQYF. CDR3 in DNA: TGTGCCAGCAGCCAGGGTCCCGGGACAGGGGAAAAGACCCAGTACTTC. This chain uses TRBV7-9 with TRBJ2-5, with 10 bases that match TRBD1. Germline CDR1 is SEHNR and CDR2 is FQNEAQ (reference sequence). The CDR3 contains 16 residues. Germline trimming cut 5 bases from V and 6 bases from J; bases unmatched to any gene: 12.

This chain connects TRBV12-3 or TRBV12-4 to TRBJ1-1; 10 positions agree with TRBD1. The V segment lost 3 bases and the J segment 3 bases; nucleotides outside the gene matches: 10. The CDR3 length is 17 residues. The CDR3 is CASSLTTRTGGYTEAFF. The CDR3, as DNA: TGTGCCAGCAGTTTGACCACCCGGACAGGGGGGTACACTGAAGCTTTCTTT.

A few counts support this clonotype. This CDR3 reads CSASLLPGGGYNEQFF. CDR3 coding DNA: TGCAGTGCTAGTCTTCTTCCCGGGGGGGGTTACAATGAGCAGTTCTTC. This chain links TRBV20-1 with TRBJ2-1, with 8 bases identical to TRBD2. This CDR3 region has 16 residues. After removal of 3 bases from V and 4 bases from J, the junction contained 11 bases not matched to a gene. Germline V gene data show CDR1 as DFQATT and CDR2 as SNEGSKA (reference sequence).

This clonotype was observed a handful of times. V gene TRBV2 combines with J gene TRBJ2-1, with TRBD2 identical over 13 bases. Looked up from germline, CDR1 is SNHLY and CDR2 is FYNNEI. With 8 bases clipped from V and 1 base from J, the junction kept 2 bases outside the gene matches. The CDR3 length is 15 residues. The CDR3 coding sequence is TGTGCCAGCGGGACTAGCGGGGTGTCCTACAATGAGCAGTTCTTC. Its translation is CASGTSGVSYNEQFF.

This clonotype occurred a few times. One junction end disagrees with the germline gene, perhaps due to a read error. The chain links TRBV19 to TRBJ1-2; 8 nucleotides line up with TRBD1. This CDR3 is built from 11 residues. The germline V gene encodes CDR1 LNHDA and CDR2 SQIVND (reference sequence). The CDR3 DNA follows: TGTGCCAGTAGTAGGACAGGGAAGTTTAACTTC. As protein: CASSRTGKFNF.

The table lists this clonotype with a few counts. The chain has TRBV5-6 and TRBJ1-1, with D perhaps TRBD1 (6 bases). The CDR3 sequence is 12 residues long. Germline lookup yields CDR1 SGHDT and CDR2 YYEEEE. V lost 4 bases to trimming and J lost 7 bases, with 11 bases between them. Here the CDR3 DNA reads TGTGCCAGCAGCCGGGGGGCAGGTGAAGCTTTCTTT. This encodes CASSRGAGEAFF.